The 23 T cell receptor beta chains reported below all come from one sample, sequenced in a study of Tregs in tolerant kidney transplant recipients. Repertoires were generated with immunoSEQ multiplex PCR, while TCRdb's copy carries only in-frame clones and drops some. Of 200,000 to 300,000 clones detected, approximately 83% appear once; the ten largest clones hold less than 0.75%. Sequenced sample: CD4+ T cells from blood. The receptors were gathered from a human donor in good health.

This chain joins TRBV6-5 and TRBJ1-2; TRBD1 matches at 7 bases. V dropped 7 bases and J dropped 6; count of bases not matched to a gene: 5. This CDR3 is 12 amino acids long. Germline V gene data show CDR1 as MNHEY and CDR2 as SVGAGI. In nucleotides, the CDR3 is TGTGCCAGCACTCAGGGGGGGGATGGCTACACCTTC. Translation gives CASTQGGDGYTF.

This clone was recorded once. J is TRBJ1-2 and V is TRBV4-1; D might be TRBD1 (6 bases). The CDR3 has 16 amino acids. The V end lost 1 base, the J end lost 5 bases, and 17 bases lay between the germline ends. The V gene's germline CDR1 is MGHRA and CDR2 YSYEKL. The CDR3: CASSQVPTGQMYGYTF. The CDR3 DNA is TGCGCCAGCAGCCAAGTTCCCACCGGACAGATGTATGGCTACACCTTC.

V is TRBV7-3 and J is TRBJ2-2; 7 bases are shared with TRBD1. The CDR3 sequence is 14 residues long. Trimming removed 5 bases from V and 4 bases from J; junction bases left unmatched: 4. Germline V gene data show CDR1 as SGHTA and CDR2 as FQGTGA. This CDR3 is CASSPDRVTGELFF. CDR3 DNA sequence: TGTGCCAGCAGCCCTGACAGGGTCACCGGGGAGCTGTTTTTT.

J is TRBJ2-2 and V is TRBV5-1; a weak D match, TRBD2 (5 bases). The CDR3 totals 14 residues. Germline lookup yields CDR1 SGHRS and CDR2 YFSETQ. V dropped 5 bases and J dropped 2 bases, with 10 bases sitting between them. DNA for the CDR3: TGCGCCAGCAGTAGTAGGACTAACACCGGGGAGCTGTTTTTT. Protein: CASSSRTNTGELFF.

V gene TRBV27 combines with J gene TRBJ1-1; 8 nucleotides match TRBD1. CDR3 length: 15 amino acids. V trimming: 5 bases; J trimming: 4 bases; junction bases outside the gene matches: 9. Germline loops: CDR1 MNHEY, CDR2 SMNVEV (reference sequence). As DNA, the CDR3 is TGTGCCAGCAGTCCGGAACAGGGGGGACCCACTGAAGCTTTCTTT. This translates into CASSPEQGGPTEAFF.

This chain joins TRBV5-4 and TRBJ1-4; perhaps TRBD1 as D (5 bases). The CDR3 length is 17 residues. Germline CDR1 reads SGHNT; CDR2 reads YYREEE (reference sequence). Between the trimmed V and J ends, which lost 2 bases and 2 bases, there was a span of 16 bases. The CDR3 DNA is TGTGCCAGCAGCTTTTGGGGTGGGGCTGGGACTAATGAAAAACTGTTTTTT. Amino acids: CASSFWGGAGTNEKLFF. The whole variable domain, filled in from reference TRBV5-4 and TRBJ1-4, reads ETGVTQSPTHLIKTRGQQVTLRCSSQSGHNTVSWYQQALGQGPQFIFQYYREEENGRGNFPPRFSGLQFPNYSSELNVNALELDDSALYLCASSFWGGAGTNEKLFFGSGTQLSVL.

The rearrangement joins TRBV30 to TRBJ2-7; 8 bases map to TRBD1. V gave up 2 bases and J gave up 7 bases; unmatched junction bases: 4. The CDR3 runs to 12 residues. Germline values: CDR1 GTSNPN, CDR2 SVGIG (reference sequence). In nucleotides, the CDR3 is TGTGCCTGGAGTATCACAGGGGGGGAGCAGTACTTC. Amino acid sequence: CAWSITGGEQYF.

V usage is TRBV19 and J usage is TRBJ2-5; 7 bases match TRBD2. The J call may be faulty, since TRBJ2-7 better matches the DNA end. CDR3 length: 15 amino acids. Looked up from germline, CDR1 is LNHDA and CDR2 is SQIVND (reference sequence). The CDR3 here is CASSIGAGSSYEQYF. Here the CDR3 DNA reads TGTGCCAGTAGTATCGGAGCGGGGAGCTCCTACGAGCAGTACTTC.

The chain recombines TRBV5-4 with TRBJ2-7; no clear D gene. This CDR3 contains 14 residues. The germline gives CDR1 SGHNT, CDR2 YYREEE (reference sequence). Trimming left V 0 bases short and J 2 bases short, with 9 bases between. CDR3 bases: TGTGCCAGCAGCTTGGGCCTCGGACCCTACGAGCAGTACTTC. This codes for CASSLGLGPYEQYF. Full variable domain (remainder filled in from reference TRBV5-4 and TRBJ2-7): ETGVTQSPTHLIKTRGQQVTLRCSSQSGHNTVSWYQQALGQGPQFIFQYYREEENGRGNFPPRFSGLQFPNYSSELNVNALELDDSALYLCASSLGLGPYEQYFGPGTRLTVT.

The J gene is TRBJ2-2, the V gene TRBV6-6; 9 bases agree with TRBD1. Losses at the gene ends were 2 bases for V and 5 bases for J; bases not matched to a gene: 6. The CDR3 extends over 16 amino acids. Per germline, CDR1 MNHNY and CDR2 SVGAGI (reference sequence). The CDR3 is CASSYLRDRGTGELFF. CDR3 sequence (DNA): TGTGCCAGCAGTTACCTCCGTGACAGGGGGACCGGGGAGCTGTTTTTT.

This chain connects TRBV10-3 to TRBJ2-7; TRBD1 might be the D (6 bases). The germline V gene has CDR1 ENHRY and CDR2 SYGVKD. The CDR3 spans 14 residues. Deletions cut 4 bases from V and 0 bases from J, with 10 bases between. The CDR3 region is CAISGTVLSYEQYF. The DNA for the CDR3 is TGTGCCATCAGTGGGACAGTCCTCTCCTACGAGCAGTACTTC.

The rearrangement links TRBV6-6 to TRBJ2-5; either TRBD1 or TRBD2 may supply D (6 bases each). This CDR3 region has 14 residues. CDR1 and CDR2 (germline): MNHNY, SVGAGI (reference sequence). Between the trimmed V and J ends, which lost 7 bases and 1 base, there was a span of 13 bases. The CDR3, as DNA: TGTGCCAGCAATAGGGGGGTAGTCCAAGAGACCCAGTACTTC. This gives the protein CASNRGVVQETQYF.

This chain joins TRBV6-5 and TRBJ2-4, with D maybe TRBD1 (5 bases). Germline CDR1 reads MNHEY; CDR2 reads SVGAGI. CDR3 size: 15 residues. The V and J ends lost 7 bases and 8 bases respectively, with 21 bases between them. DNA for the CDR3: TGTGCCAGCAACCAGGGTGCTCCAGGGAAGGACATTCAGTACTTC. Its translation: CASNQGAPGKDIQYF.

V is TRBV11-1 and J is TRBJ2-5, with 10 bases identical to TRBD2. The CDR3 spans 16 residues. The germline CDR1 and CDR2 sequences are SGHAT and FQDESV (reference sequence). J gave up 1 base and V 5 bases, and 7 bases lay outside the gene matches. This chain's CDR3 is CASSMLAGARQETQYF. The CDR3 DNA reads TGTGCCAGCAGCATGCTAGCGGGGGCTCGCCAAGAGACCCAGTACTTC.

This clone was detected once. The chain employs TRBV5-1 and TRBJ2-5; D is perhaps TRBD1 (5 bases). CDR1 SGHRS and CDR2 YFSETQ come from the germline V gene. The CDR3 sequence is 13 residues long. Trimming shortened V by 0 bases and J by 5 bases, and 8 bases separated the two germline ends. The CDR3 here is CASSLGGKETQYF. In DNA form, the CDR3 reads TGCGCCAGCAGCTTGGGGGGCAAGGAGACCCAGTACTTC.

The gene calls are TRBV9 and TRBJ2-1; TRBD1 matches 9 bases. In germline, CDR1 is SGDLS, CDR2 YYNGEE. The CDR3 is 15 residues long. V lost 2 bases, J lost 5 bases, and 5 bases stayed unmatched. CDR3: CASSVLGQGNNEQFF. As DNA, the CDR3 is TGTGCCAGCAGCGTCTTGGGACAGGGAAACAATGAGCAGTTCTTC.

This clone came up once. The rearrangement joins TRBV11-2 to TRBJ1-1, with D tentatively TRBD1 (6 bases). The ends were cut back, 7 bases at V and 3 bases at J, with 18 bases in the middle. The CDR3 consists of 15 residues. Germline V gene lookup returns CDR1 SGHAT and CDR2 FQNNGV. In nucleotides, the CDR3 is TGTGCCAGCAAAACCCAGGCCGGGGGGCACACTGAAGCTTTCTTT. Residues: CASKTQAGGHTEAFF. Complete variable domain (other parts from reference TRBV11-2 and TRBJ1-1): EAGVAQSPRYKIIEKRQSVAFWCNPISGHATLYWYQQILGQGPKLLIQFQNNGVVDDSQLPKDRFSAERLKGVDSTLKIQPAKLEDSAVYLCASKTQAGGHTEAFFGQGTRLTVV.

The V gene is TRBV6-5, the J gene TRBJ2-7, with 10 bases that match TRBD1. The CDR3 length is 15 residues. Per germline, CDR1 MNHEY and CDR2 SVGAGI. V lost 3 bases to trimming and J lost 1 base; unmatched junction nucleotides: 3. CDR3 nucleotides: TGTGCCAGCAGTTATTTGGGACAGGGGTCCTACGAGCAGTACTTC. Translated, it gives CASSYLGQGSYEQYF.

V is TRBV18 and J is TRBJ2-3; D may be TRBD1 (6 bases). CDR1 is KGHSH, CDR2 LQKENI, per germline. Trimming cost V 3 bases and J 2 bases, with 9 bases left between them. This CDR3 has 14 residues. The CDR3 nucleotides read TGTGCCAGCTCACCCGGACAGATCACAGATACGCAGTATTTT. It is translated as CASSPGQITDTQYF.

The CDR3 DNA reads as TGCGCCAGCAGCCGTACAGGGGGTGGCAATGAGCAGTTCTTC. It translates to CASSRTGGGNEQFF. The chain recombines TRBV5-1 with TRBJ2-1; 8 positions match TRBD1. J was trimmed by 6 bases and V by 4 bases; bases with no gene match: 6. The CDR3 runs 14 residues. Germline lookup yields CDR1 SGHRS and CDR2 YFSETQ. Drawing the rest from reference TRBV5-1 and TRBJ2-1, the complete variable domain is KAGVTQTPRYLIKTRGQQVTLSCSPISGHRSVSWYQQTPGQGLQFLFEYFSETQRNKGNFPGRFSGRQFSNSRSEMNVSTLELGDSALYLCASSRTGGGNEQFFGPGTRLTVL.

The table lists this clone with a few counts. This chain joins TRBV29-1 and TRBJ2-2; D tentatively reads TRBD1 or TRBD2 (5 bases each). The V gene lost 3 bases and the J gene lost 1 base, with 9 bases spanning the gap. CDR3 size: 14 residues. Germline V lookup: CDR1 SQVTM, CDR2 ANQGSEA. CDR3 amino acids: CSVEGPLNTGELFF. Here the CDR3 DNA reads TGCAGCGTTGAGGGACCACTGAACACCGGGGAGCTGTTTTTT.

This clone has just one count. The chain is built from TRBV29-1 and TRBJ1-5, with a weak D call TRBD1 (6 bases). The V end lost 6 bases, the J end lost 3 bases, and 15 bases lay between the germline ends. This CDR3 spans 14 amino acids. Germline CDR1 is SQVTM and CDR2 is ANQGSEA. CDR3 loop: CSVRDSGANQPQHF. The CDR3, as DNA: TGCAGCGTGAGAGACTCAGGGGCCAATCAGCCCCAGCATTTT. Full variable domain (outside the CDR3, taken from reference TRBV29-1 and TRBJ1-5): SAVISQKPSRDICQRGTSLTIQCQVDSQVTMMFWYRQQPGQSLTLIATANQGSEATYESGFVIDKFPISRPNLTFSTLTVSNMSPEDSSIYLCSVRDSGANQPQHFGDGTRLSIL.

This rearrangement joins TRBV13 to TRBJ2-2; 9 bases match TRBD2. Unmatched junction bases numbered 7, after V lost 2 bases and J lost 0 bases. Germline V gene lookup returns CDR1 PRHDT and CDR2 FYEKMQ (reference sequence). The length of the CDR3 is 18 residues. In DNA, the CDR3 is TGTGCCAGCAGCTTATTCCGGCGGGGGGGCCCGAACACCGGGGAGCTGTTTTTT. Its protein is CASSLFRRGGPNTGELFF.